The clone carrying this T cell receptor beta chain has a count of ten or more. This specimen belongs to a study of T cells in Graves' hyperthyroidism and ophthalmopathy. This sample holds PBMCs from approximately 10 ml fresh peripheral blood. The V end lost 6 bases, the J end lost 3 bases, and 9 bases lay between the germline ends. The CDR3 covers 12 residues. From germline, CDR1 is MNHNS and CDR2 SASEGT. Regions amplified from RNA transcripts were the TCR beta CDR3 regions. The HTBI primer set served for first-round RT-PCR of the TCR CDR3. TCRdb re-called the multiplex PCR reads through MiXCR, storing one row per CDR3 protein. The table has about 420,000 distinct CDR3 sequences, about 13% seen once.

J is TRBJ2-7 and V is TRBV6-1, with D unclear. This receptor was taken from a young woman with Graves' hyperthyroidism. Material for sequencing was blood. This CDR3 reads CASRKRDYEQYF. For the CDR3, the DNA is TGTGCCAGCAGGAAAAGGGACTACGAGCAGTACTTC.